Shown below are 19 T cell receptor beta chains from a single sample sequenced in a study of breast tumors, draining lymph nodes, adjacent tissues. Each CDR3 protein gets one entry after TCRdb re-called the multiplex PCR reads with MiXCR. Of tens of thousands of distinct CDR3 sequences listed, roughly three fifths are singletons. What was sequenced was breast tumor tissue. The receptor set was obtained from a female donor with breast cancer. Some clones in this sample may be carry-over from other donors' samples.

The rearrangement uses TRBV7-9 and TRBJ2-7, with a possible D match to TRBD1 (6 bases). This CDR3 comprises 14 residues. The germline gives CDR1 SEHNR, CDR2 FQNEAQ (reference sequence). V gave up 7 bases and J gave up 2 bases, with 15 bases separating them. CDR3 DNA: TGTGCCAGCACATATCAGGGGATCCCCTACGAGCAGTACTTC. It translates to CASTYQGIPYEQYF.

This chain uses TRBV2 with TRBJ1-4; no clear D. Trimming took 0 bases from V and 4 from J, leaving 9 bases between them. This CDR3 is built from 15 residues. Germline values: CDR1 SNHLY, CDR2 FYNNEI. CDR3 DNA sequence: TGTGCCAGCAGTGAAGCGTGGCTTAATAATGAAAAACTGTTTTTT. It specifies CASSEAWLNNEKLFF.

At least ten counts were recorded for this clonotype. CDR3 in DNA: TGTGCCAGCAGCCAAGATCCTTCCTATGGCTACACCTTC. It is translated as CASSQDPSYGYTF. The chain links TRBV3-1 to TRBJ1-2; D ambiguous. The CDR3 has 13 amino acids. Trimming shortened V by 0 bases and J by 4 bases, and 6 bases separated the two germline ends. CDR1 is LGHDT, CDR2 YNNKEL, per germline (reference sequence).

This clonotype was recorded a few times. The V gene is TRBV7-2, the J gene TRBJ2-1, with TRBD2 identical over 7 bases. The CDR3 is made up of 14 amino acids. V shed 1 base and J 7 bases; nucleotides not matched to a gene: 4. The germline CDR1 and CDR2 sequences are SGHTA and FQGNSA. The CDR3 loop reads CASSLGGEGNEQFF. The CDR3 region has the DNA TGTGCCAGCAGCTTAGGAGGGGAGGGGAATGAGCAGTTCTTC. Looking up the rest from reference TRBV7-2 and TRBJ2-1 gives the full variable domain: GAGVSQSPSNKVTEKGKDVELRCDPISGHTALYWYRQSLGQGLEFLIYFQGNSAPDKSGLPSDRFSAERTGGSVSTLTIQRTQQEDSAVYLCASSLGGEGNEQFFGPGTRLTVL.

Remarks on this clonotype: The DNA is left out, because the CDR3 cannot be placed on it with certainty; the CDR3 is given as TCRdb lists it. V and J are TRBV20-1 and TRBJ2-7; the DNA was not used to check the table's D call, TRBD1. The CDR3 comprises 23 residues, both ends counted. Germline V gene sequence: CDR1 DFQATT, CDR2 SNEGSKA (reference sequence). The CDR3 sequence: CSASRRGTYNEQFFGPDFAEQYF.

This chain uses TRBV11-3 with TRBJ2-7, with 10 bases matching TRBD2. This CDR3 contains 14 residues. The V and J ends lost 5 bases and 0 bases, in that order; junction bases with no gene match: 1. Germline V gene data show CDR1 as SGHNT and CDR2 as YENEEA. CDR3 region: CASSPSGGSYEQYF. The CDR3 DNA follows: TGTGCCAGCAGCCCTAGCGGGGGCTCCTACGAGCAGTACTTC. The variable domain in full, with the rest retrieved from reference TRBV11-3 and TRBJ2-7, is EAGVVQSPRYKIIEKKQPVAFWCNPISGHNTLYWYLQNLGQGPELLIRYENEEAVDDSQLPKDRFSAERLKGVDSTLKIQPAELGDSAVYLCASSPSGGSYEQYFGPGTRLTVT.

This clonotype was counted at least ten times. The chain's CDR3 is CASTGSRELFF. The CDR3 region has the DNA TGTGCCAGCACGGGGAGCCGGGAGCTGTTTTTT. The chain employs TRBV2 and TRBJ2-2, with D maybe TRBD2 (5 bases). The CDR3 length is 11 residues. V shed 7 bases and J shed 9 bases, with 9 bases lying between them. The germline V gene has CDR1 SNHLY and CDR2 FYNNEI.

This clonotype was seen repeatedly, ten times or more. The J gene is TRBJ1-2, the V gene TRBV7-2; D is unclear. V was trimmed by 3 bases and J by 1 base, leaving 9 bases between them. The CDR3 runs 14 residues. Germline V gene lookup returns CDR1 SGHTA and CDR2 FQGNSA. The DNA for the CDR3 is TGTGCCAGCAGCTTTGGTATTTTTAACTATGGCTACACCTTC. It is translated as CASSFGIFNYGYTF.

The chain employs TRBV5-1 and TRBJ2-7, with TRBD2 matching over 8 bases. The V segment lost 4 bases and the J segment 7 bases; nucleotides outside the gene matches: 19. CDR1 is SGHRS and CDR2 is YFSETQ in the germline V gene. The CDR3 is 17 residues long. Here the CDR3 reads CASSGDSLWREEDEQYF. DNA for the CDR3: TGCGCCAGCAGCGGCGATTCGCTTTGGCGGGAGGAGGATGAGCAGTACTTC.

With respect to this clonotype: Because it lacks the conserved phenylalanine or tryptophan at the end, this CDR3 is likely a read error. The chain employs TRBV9 and TRBJ1-1; D possibly corresponds to TRBD1 (6 bases). The CDR3 is made up of 15 amino acids. Germline V lookup: CDR1 SGDLS, CDR2 YYNGEE. Trimming pared 4 bases from V and 1 base from J, leaving 14 bases between. In nucleotides, the CDR3 is TGTGCCAGCAGCACAGGACAGCTCACGAACACTGAAGCTTTCCCT. Residues: CASSTGQLTNTEAFP.

This clonotype has a handful of counts. The V and J genes are TRBV20-1 and TRBJ2-1; possibly TRBD2 for D (6 bases). The CDR3 contains 12 residues. Per germline, CDR1 DFQATT and CDR2 SNEGSKA (reference sequence). The germline V and J ends were trimmed by 3 bases and 6 bases, with 9 bases remaining between them. CDR3 nucleotides: TGCAGTGCTAGCGGGGGTAGCAATGAGCAGTTCTTC. Protein sequence: CSASGGSNEQFF.

This clonotype was seen at least ten times. This sequence joins TRBV10-3 and TRBJ2-1; D not certain. The CDR3 extends over 14 amino acids. V shed 2 bases and J shed 12 bases, with 17 bases lying between them. Looked up from germline, CDR1 is ENHRY and CDR2 is SYGVKD. The CDR3 region is CAISEPLESGGQFF. DNA for the CDR3: TGTGCCATCAGTGAGCCCCTAGAATCGGGTGGGCAGTTCTTC.

The sample holds many counts of this clonotype. The genes are TRBV19 and TRBJ2-3, with 14 bases aligning to TRBD2. Germline lookup yields CDR1 LNHDA and CDR2 SQIVND (reference sequence). V gave up 5 bases and J gave up 6 bases; unmatched junction bases: 7. The CDR3 length is 16 residues. In DNA, the CDR3 is TGTGCCAGTAGTGAGGGACTAGCGGGAGAAGTGGATACGCAGTATTTT. Its protein is CASSEGLAGEVDTQYF. The full variable domain, rest sourced from reference TRBV19 and TRBJ2-3, is DGGITQSPKYLFRKEGQNVTLSCEQNLNHDAMYWYRQDPGQGLRLIYYSQIVNDFQKGDIAEGYSVSREKKESFPLTVTSAQKNPTAFYLCASSEGLAGEVDTQYFGPGTRLTVL.

The sample holds many counts of this clonotype. A much larger clone differs by one base, so this may be a read error. The V call is TRBV6-5, the J call TRBJ1-1; 7 bases are shared with TRBD1. The germline gives CDR1 MNHEY, CDR2 SVGAGI. The CDR3 is made up of 14 amino acids. Germline trimming cut 6 bases from V and 11 bases from J; bases unmatched to any gene: 15. This CDR3 is CASRPLRQGRRAFF. CDR3 DNA sequence: TGTGCCAGCAGGCCTCTAAGACAGGGTCGTAGGGCTTTCTTT.

V gene TRBV27 combines with J gene TRBJ1-1, with D tentatively TRBD1 (6 bases). Germline-derived CDR1 and CDR2 are MNHEY and SMNVEV (reference sequence). The CDR3 runs 13 residues. V was shortened by 5 bases and J by 3 bases, with 10 bases between the two germline ends. CDR3 bases: TGTGCCAGCAGTACAGGGCTGGACACTGAAGCTTTCTTT. Translation gives CASSTGLDTEAFF.

On this clonotype itself: Its ends do not fully match the called genes, so a read error is possible. The gene calls are TRBV5-1 and TRBJ2-3; 7 bases align to TRBD2. Germline-derived CDR1 and CDR2 are SGHRS and YFSETQ. The CDR3 is made up of 14 amino acids. This chain's CDR3 is CSSSLGGSTDTQYF. In nucleotides, the CDR3 is TGCTCCAGCAGCTTGGGGGGGAGCACAGATACGCAGTATTTT.

The V gene is TRBV5-4, the J gene TRBJ2-3; possibly TRBD2 for D (5 bases). V was trimmed by 3 bases and J by 2 bases, leaving 7 bases between them. Germline V gene lookup returns CDR1 SGHNT and CDR2 YYREEE (reference sequence). The CDR3 is 13 amino acids. In DNA, the CDR3 is TGTGCCAGCAGCTACCGGGACACAGATACGCAGTATTTT. It encodes CASSYRDTDTQYF. Full variable domain (outside the CDR3, taken from reference TRBV5-4 and TRBJ2-3): ETGVTQSPTHLIKTRGQQVTLRCSSQSGHNTVSWYQQALGQGPQFIFQYYREEENGRGNFPPRFSGLQFPNYSSELNVNALELDDSALYLCASSYRDTDTQYFGPGTRLTVL.

This clonotype appeared once. The V gene is TRBV7-2, the J gene TRBJ1-2; 12 bases line up with TRBD1. The CDR3 spans 19 residues. V was pared by 5 bases and J by 5 bases, with 18 bases of the junction left unmatched. CDR1 is SGHTA, CDR2 FQGNSA, per germline. CDR3 in amino acids: CASSLHLSVEGQGAYGYTF. Written as DNA, the CDR3 is TGTGCCAGCAGCCTCCATTTGTCGGTGGAGGGACAGGGGGCTTATGGCTACACCTTC.

This chain connects TRBV7-3 to TRBJ2-2; 7 bases fit TRBD1. This CDR3 is built from 19 residues. Looked up from germline, CDR1 is SGHTA and CDR2 is FQGTGA. J was trimmed by 0 bases and V by 5 bases; bases with no gene match: 15. The CDR3: CASSRQGPQGCANTGELFF. For the CDR3, the DNA is TGTGCCAGCAGCAGACAGGGTCCCCAGGGCTGTGCGAACACCGGGGAGCTGTTTTTT. The whole variable domain, filled in from reference TRBV7-3 and TRBJ2-2, reads GAGVSQTPSNKVTEKGKYVELRCDPISGHTALYWYRQSLGQGPEFLIYFQGTGAADDSGLPNDRFFAVRPEGSVSTLKIQRTERGDSAVYLCASSRQGPQGCANTGELFFGEGSRLTVL.